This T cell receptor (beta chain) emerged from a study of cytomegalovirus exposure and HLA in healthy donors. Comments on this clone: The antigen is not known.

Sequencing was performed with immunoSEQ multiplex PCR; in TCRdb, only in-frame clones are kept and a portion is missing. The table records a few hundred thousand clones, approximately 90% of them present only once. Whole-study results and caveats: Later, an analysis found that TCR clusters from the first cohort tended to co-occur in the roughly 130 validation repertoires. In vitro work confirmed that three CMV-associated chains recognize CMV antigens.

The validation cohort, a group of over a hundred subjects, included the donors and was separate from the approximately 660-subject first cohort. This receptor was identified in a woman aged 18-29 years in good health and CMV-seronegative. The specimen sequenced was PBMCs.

CDR3: CASSAHQNEQFF. The CDR3, as DNA: TGTGCCAGCAGTGCCCATCAGAATGAGCAGTTCTTC. The chain recombines TRBV27 with TRBJ2-1, with D unresolved. The CDR3 totals 12 residues. The V and J ends lost 5 bases and 7 bases respectively, with 9 bases between them. CDR1 MNHEY and CDR2 SMNVEV come from the germline V gene (reference sequence).